These 32 T cell receptor beta chains came from one sample sequenced in a study of cytomegalovirus exposure and HLA in healthy donors. The table came from immunoSEQ multiplex PCR; TCRdb's copy has only in-frame clones and leaves some out. This sample carries 80,000 or so clones, roughly 96% of them seen once, and the ten largest clones take 0.69%. The sequenced material came from PBMCs. The receptors come from a woman between 18 and 30 years old in good health and CMV-seronegative.

The rearrangement joins TRBV25-1 to TRBJ2-7; TRBD1 aligns across 8 bases. The CDR3 spans 13 residues. J lost 3 bases, V lost 5 bases, and 3 bases had no gene match. Germline CDR1 reads MGHDK; CDR2 reads SYGVNS. DNA of the CDR3: TGTGCCAGCAGTCGACAGGGGCTCTACGAGCAGTACTTC. The encoded protein is CASSRQGLYEQYF.

The chain employs TRBV19 and TRBJ2-7; 8 nucleotides agree with TRBD1. V trimming: 5 bases; J trimming: 5 bases; junction bases outside the gene matches: 8. The germline V gene encodes CDR1 LNHDA and CDR2 SQIVND (reference sequence). The CDR3 runs to 14 residues. The CDR3 nucleotides are TGTGCCAGTAGTTTATCCGGGACAGGCGACGAGCAGTACTTC. It encodes CASSLSGTGDEQYF.

The genes are TRBV5-5 and TRBJ2-5, with D possibly TRBD2 on 5 matching bases. The CDR3 has 13 residues. The V end lost 2 bases, the J end lost 5 bases, and 10 bases lay between the germline ends. Germline V CDR1 and CDR2: SGHKS, YYEKEE (reference sequence). The CDR3 protein is CASSFGGGETQYF. The CDR3, as DNA: TGTGCCAGCAGCTTTGGAGGTGGTGAGACCCAGTACTTC.

The rearrangement joins TRBV7-9 to TRBJ2-5; 11 bases map to TRBD1. Trimming cost V 5 bases and J 0 bases; bases outside gene matches: 5. CDR1 is SEHNR, CDR2 FQNEAQ, per germline (reference sequence). This CDR3 has 16 residues. The CDR3 DNA is TGTGCCAGCAGCCCTAGGGACAGGGGGGACCAAGAGACCCAGTACTTC. Protein: CASSPRDRGDQETQYF.

The chain is built from TRBV4-3 and TRBJ1-1, with 8 bases that match TRBD1. V gave up 6 bases and J gave up 4 bases; unmatched junction bases: 22. The CDR3 spans 19 residues. Germline CDR1 is LGHNA and CDR2 is YSLEER. DNA of the CDR3: TGCGCCAGCAGTTTTACTTACCCCCCCGGGACAGGAGGTATCACTGAAGCTTTCTTT. It yields the protein CASSFTYPPGTGGITEAFF.

The chain combines TRBV4-3 with TRBJ1-5; 8 bases are a match to TRBD1. V gave up 0 bases and J gave up 4 bases; unmatched junction bases: 14. The CDR3 runs to 19 residues. CDR1 and CDR2 from the germline V gene are LGHNA and YSLEER. The CDR3 is CASSQDLGQGASLNQPQHF. CDR3 sequence (DNA): TGCGCCAGCAGCCAAGATCTCGGTCAGGGGGCAAGCCTAAATCAGCCCCAGCATTTT.

The chain has TRBV5-1 and TRBJ2-7, with D possibly TRBD1 on 6 matching bases. V was shortened by 4 bases and J by 3 bases, with 14 bases between the two germline ends. The CDR3 sequence is 14 residues long. Germline CDR1 is SGHRS and CDR2 is YFSETQ. CDR3 loop: CASSLNTGFYEQYF. The CDR3 coding sequence is TGCGCCAGCAGCCTAAACACAGGGTTCTACGAGCAGTACTTC.

This chain's CDR3 is CASRTGGYGYTF. The CDR3, as DNA: TGCGCCAGCAGGACAGGGGGCTATGGCTACACCTTC. The chain has TRBV10-2 and TRBJ1-2, with 9 positions matching TRBD1. Per the germline V gene, CDR1 is WSHSY and CDR2 is SAAADI. J was trimmed by 4 bases and V by 6 bases; bases with no gene match: 0. The CDR3 has 12 residues.

The chain links TRBV5-1 to TRBJ2-2, with 11 bases fitting TRBD1. The CDR3 length is 15 residues. The V and J ends lost 4 bases and 6 bases, in that order; junction bases with no gene match: 5. From germline, CDR1 is SGHRS and CDR2 YFSETQ. The CDR3 DNA is TGCGCCAGCAGCCTTAGGACAGGGGGCCCCGGGGAGCTGTTTTTT. Protein sequence: CASSLRTGGPGELFF.

V usage is TRBV29-1 and J usage is TRBJ2-3, with 7 bases matching TRBD2. Per germline, CDR1 SQVTM and CDR2 ANQGSEA. This CDR3 is built from 13 residues. The CDR3 spells CSASGGDLDTQYF. The CDR3 DNA reads as TGCAGTGCTAGCGGAGGGGATTTAGATACGCAGTATTTT.

This clone has more than one count but fewer than ten. The chain carries TRBV7-2 and TRBJ2-2; weak D call: TRBD1 (6 bases). Per the germline V gene, CDR1 is SGHTA and CDR2 is FQGNSA. This CDR3 is built from 13 residues. Deletions cut 9 bases from V and 4 bases from J, with 12 bases between. CDR3 protein: CARGQRGTGELFF. CDR3 nucleotides: TGTGCCAGGGGACAACGAGGCACCGGGGAGCTGTTTTTT.

The chain uses TRBV28 and TRBJ1-1; D is undetermined. Trimming removed 6 bases from V and 0 bases from J, with 17 bases in between. Germline CDR1 MDHEN, CDR2 SYDVKM. This CDR3 comprises 16 residues. The DNA for the CDR3 is TGTGCCAGCAGCCCCACGGCCCCGACAATGAACACTGAAGCTTTCTTT. Protein sequence: CASSPTAPTMNTEAFF. Using reference TRBV28 and TRBJ1-1 for the parts outside the CDR3, the full variable domain is DVKVTQSSRYLVKRTGEKVFLECVQDMDHENMFWYRQDPGLGLRLIYFSYDVKMKEKGDIPEGYSVSREKKERFSLILESASTNQTSMYLCASSPTAPTMNTEAFFGQGTRLTVV.

The gene calls are TRBV6-5 and TRBJ2-7, with unresolved D. Trimming cost V 2 bases and J 0 bases, with 5 bases left between them. This CDR3 is built from 13 residues. The germline V gene has CDR1 MNHEY and CDR2 SVGAGI. The CDR3 nucleotides read TGTGCCAGCAGTTACGCTAGCTCCTACGAGCAGTACTTC. Translated: CASSYASSYEQYF.

V usage is TRBV7-2 and J usage is TRBJ2-3; D remains unclear. Between the trimmed V and J ends, which lost 2 bases and 3 bases, there was a span of 6 bases. CDR3 length: 13 residues. Per the germline V gene, CDR1 is SGHTA and CDR2 is FQGNSA. The CDR3 loop reads CASSLIRTDTQYF. CDR3 nucleotides: TGTGCCAGCAGCTTAATACGGACAGATACGCAGTATTTT.

The J gene is TRBJ2-2, the V gene TRBV9, with 8 bases lining up with TRBD1. After removal of 4 bases from V and 0 bases from J, the junction contained 5 bases not matched to a gene. CDR1 is SGDLS, CDR2 YYNGEE, per germline. CDR3 length: 16 amino acids. In DNA, the CDR3 is TGTGCCAGCAGCCCTTGGGACAGGACGAACACCGGGGAGCTGTTTTTT. Amino acid sequence: CASSPWDRTNTGELFF.

The gene calls are TRBV29-1 and TRBJ1-2; 9 bases align to TRBD1. V lost 8 bases and J lost 2; bases outside the gene matches: 3. Germline CDR1 SQVTM, CDR2 ANQGSEA. CDR3 length: 12 residues. The CDR3: CSFGTGNYGYTF. The CDR3 nucleotides are TGCAGCTTTGGGACAGGGAACTATGGCTACACCTTC.

This rearrangement joins TRBV18 to TRBJ2-3; 9 nucleotides line up with TRBD2. In germline, CDR1 is KGHSH, CDR2 LQKENI. This CDR3 has 16 residues. Losses at the gene ends were 3 bases for V and 8 bases for J; bases not matched to a gene: 12. Here the CDR3 DNA reads TGTGCCAGCTCACCTACGTCTGCGGGGGGGCGGTCTACGCAGTATTTT. Amino acids: CASSPTSAGGRSTQYF.

CDR3 DNA: TGTGCCAGCAGCAAATTGCGTAGGGGGGGACTAGCGGTAGCCTACGAGCAGTACTTC. Its protein is CASSKLRRGGLAVAYEQYF. This sequence joins TRBV21-1 and TRBJ2-7; no check of the table's D call, TRBD2, against the DNA was made. TRBV21-1 is classified as a pseudogene. CDR3 length: 19 residues.

The chain uses TRBV5-8 and TRBJ1-4; 9 nucleotides line up with TRBD1. This CDR3 region has 14 residues. V lost 0 bases and J lost 6; bases outside the gene matches: 0. CDR1 and CDR2 from the germline V gene are SGHTS and YDEGEE. In DNA form, the CDR3 reads TGTGCCAGCAGCTTGGGACAGGGGGATGAAAAACTGTTTTTT. This translates into CASSLGQGDEKLFF. Combining the CDR3 with reference TRBV5-8 and TRBJ1-4 gives the whole variable domain EAGVTQSPTHLIKTRGQQATLRCSPISGHTSVYWYQQALGLGLQFLLWYDEGEERNRGNFPPRFSGRQFPNYSSELNVNALELEDSALYLCASSLGQGDEKLFFGSGTQLSVL.

CDR3 loop: CASSNTGQVTGELFF. Written as DNA, the CDR3 is TGTGCCAGTAGTAATACTGGACAGGTCACCGGGGAGCTGTTTTTT. The chain couples TRBV19 to TRBJ2-2; 7 bases agree with TRBD1. The CDR3 loop spans 15 amino acids. Germline CDR1 is LNHDA and CDR2 is SQIVND (reference sequence). The V gene end was trimmed by 4 bases and the J gene end by 4 bases; junction bases not matched to a gene: 6.

The gene calls are TRBV7-2 and TRBJ1-5; D perhaps matches TRBD1 (5 bases). The CDR3 totals 13 residues. The germline V gene has CDR1 SGHTA and CDR2 FQGNSA. V was shortened by 5 bases and J by 6 bases, with 11 bases between the two germline ends. CDR3 DNA: TGTGCCAGCAGCCTCCAGGGTCCTCAGCCCCAGCATTTT. This gives the protein CASSLQGPQPQHF. Complete variable domain (other parts from reference TRBV7-2 and TRBJ1-5): GAGVSQSPSNKVTEKGKDVELRCDPISGHTALYWYRQSLGQGLEFLIYFQGNSAPDKSGLPSDRFSAERTGGSVSTLTIQRTQQEDSAVYLCASSLQGPQPQHFGDGTRLSIL.

For the CDR3, the DNA is TGTGCCAGCAGCTCGACAGTCTCTATCCATTTCACCGGGGAGCTGTTTTTT. It specifies CASSSTVSIHFTGELFF. The rearrangement joins TRBV5-6 to TRBJ2-2, with D tentatively TRBD1 (5 bases). V lost 3 bases and J 4 bases, leaving 19 bases between the germline ends. This CDR3 has 17 residues. The V gene's germline CDR1 is SGHDT and CDR2 YYEEEE.

The gene calls are TRBV10-1 and TRBJ2-7, with TRBD1 identical over 7 bases. The CDR3 length is 13 residues. Per the germline V gene, CDR1 is WNHNN and CDR2 is SYGVQD (reference sequence). J was trimmed by 0 bases and V by 6 bases; bases with no gene match: 2. In DNA, the CDR3 is TGCGCCAGCAGCAGGGACAGCTCCTACGAGCAGTACTTC. Encoded protein: CASSRDSSYEQYF.

The gene calls are TRBV7-2 and TRBJ1-5, with D unclear. CDR1 SGHTA and CDR2 FQGNSA come from the germline V gene. V was clipped by 4 bases and J by 5 bases, with 12 bases between them. The CDR3 is 14 amino acids. CDR3 bases: TGTGCCAGCAGCTCCCCAGGAACTCATCAGCCCCAGCATTTT. Protein product: CASSSPGTHQPQHF.

J is TRBJ1-5 and V is TRBV19, with a weak D call TRBD1 (5 bases). The germline V gene has CDR1 LNHDA and CDR2 SQIVND (reference sequence). This CDR3 spans 16 amino acids. Between the trimmed V and J ends, which lost 5 bases and 1 base, there was a span of 15 bases. The CDR3 coding sequence is TGTGCCAGTAGTCGGGCAGGGACTTTGAGCAATCAGCCCCAGCATTTT. It codes for CASSRAGTLSNQPQHF. The complete variable domain, with remaining parts taken from reference TRBV19 and TRBJ1-5, reads DGGITQSPKYLFRKEGQNVTLSCEQNLNHDAMYWYRQDPGQGLRLIYYSQIVNDFQKGDIAEGYSVSREKKESFPLTVTSAQKNPTAFYLCASSRAGTLSNQPQHFGDGTRLSIL.

The rearrangement links TRBV5-1 to TRBJ1-2; D is unclear. There are 13 residues in the CDR3. V was trimmed by 1 base and J by 0 bases, leaving 4 bases between them. Germline loops: CDR1 SGHRS, CDR2 YFSETQ. The CDR3 loop reads CASSLSANYGYTF. CDR3 coding DNA: TGCGCCAGCAGCTTGTCAGCTAACTATGGCTACACCTTC.

The genes are TRBV15 and TRBJ1-1, with 8 bases fitting TRBD1. V dropped 6 bases and J dropped 3; count of bases not matched to a gene: 6. Germline CDR1 and CDR2: LNHNV and YYDKDF (reference sequence). CDR3 size: 14 residues. CDR3 in amino acids: CATRETGGDTEAFF. CDR3 DNA sequence: TGTGCCACCAGAGAAACAGGGGGGGACACTGAAGCTTTCTTT.

The J gene is TRBJ1-1, the V gene TRBV19; 8 bases are a match to TRBD1. Germline V CDR1 and CDR2: LNHDA, SQIVND (reference sequence). The CDR3 spans 15 residues. Germline trimming cut 7 bases from V and 2 bases from J; bases unmatched to any gene: 9. CDR3 amino acids: CASIGRGLSNTEAFF. Here the CDR3 DNA reads TGTGCCAGTATTGGCAGGGGGCTATCTAACACTGAAGCTTTCTTT.

The chain couples TRBV18 to TRBJ2-7; 8 bases are a match to TRBD1. Germline trimming cut 4 bases from V and 4 bases from J; bases unmatched to any gene: 9. The CDR3 consists of 15 residues. Germline V gene sequence: CDR1 KGHSH, CDR2 LQKENI. The CDR3 protein is CASSLRQGPGYEQYF. CDR3 nucleotides: TGTGCCAGCTCACTACGACAGGGGCCTGGGTACGAGCAGTACTTC. Full variable domain (outside the CDR3, taken from reference TRBV18 and TRBJ2-7): NAGVMQNPRHLVRRRGQEARLRCSPMKGHSHVYWYRQLPEEGLKFMVYLQKENIIDESGMPKERFSAEFPKEGPSILRIQQVVRGDSAAYFCASSLRQGPGYEQYFGPGTRLTVT.

The chain links TRBV28 to TRBJ2-7, with D possibly TRBD2 on 6 matching bases. V was cut by 4 bases and J by 6 bases, with 22 bases left in between. CDR1 is MDHEN, CDR2 SYDVKM, per germline. The CDR3 sequence is 16 residues long. CDR3 sequence (DNA): TGTGCCAGCAGTTGTACGGGGGACTCCTTAGACTGCGAGCAGTACTTC. It yields the protein CASSCTGDSLDCEQYF.

The V call is TRBV6-6, the J call TRBJ2-3, with 7 bases fitting TRBD1. Germline CDR1 and CDR2: MNHNY and SVGAGI (reference sequence). This CDR3 region has 16 residues. J gave up 3 bases and V 5 bases, and 11 bases lay outside the gene matches. In DNA, the CDR3 is TGTGCCAGCAGTAAAGTACAGGGGTTTCAAACAGATACGCAGTATTTT. Its protein is CASSKVQGFQTDTQYF.

The V call is TRBV6-5, the J call TRBJ1-3; possible D gene TRBD1, 5 bases. V was shortened by 6 bases and J by 0 bases, with 12 bases between the two germline ends. The CDR3 is 15 amino acids. Germline V lookup: CDR1 MNHEY, CDR2 SVGAGI. The CDR3 reads CASSPDISSGNTIYF. For the CDR3, the DNA is TGTGCCAGCAGCCCGGACATTAGCTCTGGAAACACCATATATTTT.